Listed here are 8 T cell receptor beta chains from one sample, sequenced in a study of PD-1 blockade in classical Hodgkin lymphoma. Each of the patients experienced relapse following autologous stem cell transplantation, and their brentuximab vedotin exposure differed. Sequenced by immunoSEQ multiplex PCR; TCRdb stores in-frame clones only, minus some. The data contain approximately 52,000 clones, just under 75% of them singletons. Sequencing was performed on peripheral blood mononuclear cells (PBMCs), taken before the second cycle of nivolumab. Source of these receptors: a human donor with classical Hodgkin lymphoma.

The chain links TRBV6-5 to TRBJ1-4; weak D call: TRBD1 (5 bases). The CDR3 is 14 residues long. The germline V and J ends were trimmed by 6 bases and 5 bases, with 13 bases remaining between them. Germline assignment: CDR1 MNHEY and CDR2 SVGAGI. Here the CDR3 reads CASRPTVQNEKLFF. The CDR3, as DNA: TGTGCCAGCAGGCCGACAGTTCAAAATGAAAAACTGTTTTTT.

The rearrangement uses TRBV4-1 and TRBJ2-4; no clear D gene. V lost 1 base to trimming and J lost 0 bases, with 7 bases between them. This CDR3 is built from 15 residues. The germline V gene has CDR1 MGHRA and CDR2 YSYEKL. The CDR3 reads CASSQVTVAKNIQYF. CDR3 coding DNA: TGCGCCAGCAGCCAAGTTACGGTAGCCAAAAACATTCAGTACTTC.

This clone showed up just a few times. The chain employs TRBV18 and TRBJ2-7, with unresolved D. The germline V and J ends were trimmed by 1 base and 2 bases, with 15 bases remaining between them. CDR3 size: 16 residues. The germline gives CDR1 KGHSH, CDR2 LQKENI. CDR3 DNA: TGTGCCAGCTCACCACAAAAAGGGAAACTCGCCTACGAGCAGTACTTC. Translation gives CASSPQKGKLAYEQYF.

This clone was counted once. The rearrangement uses TRBV11-2 and TRBJ2-2; weak D call: TRBD1 (6 bases). V gave up 2 bases and J gave up 4 bases, with 14 bases separating them. CDR1 SGHAT and CDR2 FQNNGV come from the germline V gene. CDR3 size: 16 residues. In DNA, the CDR3 is TGTGCCAGCAGCTTAATTGGGACACCCAGCACCGGGGAGCTGTTTTTT. Its protein product is CASSLIGTPSTGELFF.

This sequence joins TRBV6-6 and TRBJ2-7, with TRBD1 matching 7 bases. The J segment lost 3 bases and the V segment lost 6 bases, leaving 5 bases of the junction unmatched. The CDR3 has 13 amino acids. CDR1 and CDR2 (germline): MNHNY, SVGAGI (reference sequence). CDR3 nucleotide sequence: TGTGCCAGCAGCCGCCGGGACAGCTACGAGCAGTACTTC. Encoded protein: CASSRRDSYEQYF.

The chain carries TRBV6-5 and TRBJ2-1, with TRBD2 matching over 11 bases. V dropped 2 bases and J dropped 0; count of bases not matched to a gene: 0. Germline CDR1 reads MNHEY; CDR2 reads SVGAGI. CDR3 length: 16 amino acids. The CDR3 sequence: CASSYTSGSSYNEQFF. CDR3 sequence (DNA): TGTGCCAGCAGTTACACTAGCGGGAGCTCCTACAATGAGCAGTTCTTC.

This chain uses TRBV6-1 with TRBJ2-7; D call uncertain. The CDR3 sequence is 14 residues long. Germline V gene sequence: CDR1 MNHNS, CDR2 SASEGT. The V end was cut by 1 base, the J end by 3 bases, with 10 bases between. The CDR3 bases are TGTGCCAGCAGTGAAGTCGGCAGCAACTACGAGCAGTACTTC. Amino acid sequence: CASSEVGSNYEQYF.

This chain joins TRBV2 and TRBJ1-4; D perhaps matches TRBD1 (5 bases). Trimming cost V 5 bases and J 0 bases, with 10 bases left between them. This CDR3 has 15 amino acids. Germline lookup yields CDR1 SNHLY and CDR2 FYNNEI. CDR3 sequence reads: CASSKTASTNEKLFF. The CDR3 DNA follows: TGTGCCAGCAGTAAGACAGCTTCAACTAATGAAAAACTGTTTTTT.